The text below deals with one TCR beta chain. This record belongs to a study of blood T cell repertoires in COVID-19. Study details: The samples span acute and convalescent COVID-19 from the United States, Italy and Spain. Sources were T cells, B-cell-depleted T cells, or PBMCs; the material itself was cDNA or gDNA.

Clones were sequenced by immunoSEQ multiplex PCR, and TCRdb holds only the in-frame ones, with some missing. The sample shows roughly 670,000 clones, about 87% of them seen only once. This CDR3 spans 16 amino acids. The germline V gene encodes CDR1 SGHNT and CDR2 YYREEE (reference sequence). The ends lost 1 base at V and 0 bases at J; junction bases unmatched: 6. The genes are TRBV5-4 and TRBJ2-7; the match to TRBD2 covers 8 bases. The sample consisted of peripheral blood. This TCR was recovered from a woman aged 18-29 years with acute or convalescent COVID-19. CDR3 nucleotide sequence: TGTGCCAGCAGCTTGTCGCGGCGGGGGGACTCCTACGAGCAGTACTTC. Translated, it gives CASSLSRRGDSYEQYF.